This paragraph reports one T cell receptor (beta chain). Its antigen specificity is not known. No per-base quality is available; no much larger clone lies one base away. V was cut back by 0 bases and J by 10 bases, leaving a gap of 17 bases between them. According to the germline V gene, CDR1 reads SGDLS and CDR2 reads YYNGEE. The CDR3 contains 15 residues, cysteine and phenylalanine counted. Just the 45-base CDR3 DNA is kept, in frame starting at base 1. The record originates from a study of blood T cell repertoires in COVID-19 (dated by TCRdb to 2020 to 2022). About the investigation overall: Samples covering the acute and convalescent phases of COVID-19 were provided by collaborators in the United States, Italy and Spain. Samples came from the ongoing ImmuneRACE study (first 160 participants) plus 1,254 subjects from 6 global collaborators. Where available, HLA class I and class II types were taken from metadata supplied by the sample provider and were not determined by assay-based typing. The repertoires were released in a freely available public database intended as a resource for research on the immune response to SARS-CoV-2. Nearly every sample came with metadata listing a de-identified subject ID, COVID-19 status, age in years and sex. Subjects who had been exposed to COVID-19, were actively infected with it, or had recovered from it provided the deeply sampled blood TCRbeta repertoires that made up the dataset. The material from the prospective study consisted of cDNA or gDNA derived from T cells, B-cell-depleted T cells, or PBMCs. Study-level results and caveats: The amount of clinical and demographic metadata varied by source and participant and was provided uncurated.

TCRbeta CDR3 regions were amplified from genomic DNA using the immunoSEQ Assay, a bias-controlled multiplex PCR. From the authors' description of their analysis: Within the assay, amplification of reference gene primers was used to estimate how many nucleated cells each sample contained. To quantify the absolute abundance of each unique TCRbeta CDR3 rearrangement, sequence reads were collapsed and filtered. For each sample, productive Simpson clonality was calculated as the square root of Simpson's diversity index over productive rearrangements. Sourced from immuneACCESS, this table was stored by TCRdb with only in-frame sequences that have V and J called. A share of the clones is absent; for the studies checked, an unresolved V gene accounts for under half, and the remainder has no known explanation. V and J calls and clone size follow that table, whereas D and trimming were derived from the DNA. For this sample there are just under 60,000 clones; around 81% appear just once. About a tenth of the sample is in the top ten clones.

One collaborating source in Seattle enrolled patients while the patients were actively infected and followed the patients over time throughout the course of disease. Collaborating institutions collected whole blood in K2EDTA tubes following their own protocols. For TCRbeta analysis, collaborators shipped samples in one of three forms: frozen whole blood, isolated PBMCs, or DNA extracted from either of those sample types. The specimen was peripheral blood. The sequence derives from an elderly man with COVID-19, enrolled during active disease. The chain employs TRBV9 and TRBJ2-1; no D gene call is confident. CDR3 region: CASSVGSELGREQFF. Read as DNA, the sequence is TGTGCCAGCAGCGTAGGCTCTGAGCTAGGCCGCGAGCAGTTCTTC.